Following are 16 T cell receptor beta chains from one sample sequenced in a study of CD8+ T cells in alopecia areata. Sequencing used cDNA as its template, made by extracting RNA and reverse transcribing it. Measured with immunoSEQ multiplex PCR; TCRdb has only the in-frame clones, and not every one. This sample has around 160,000 clones, with around 86% found just once. This specimen consisted of CD8+ T cells sorted from blood, obtained at week 0. The receptor source for this set is a human donor with alopecia areata.

The chain employs TRBV13 and TRBJ1-1, with TRBD1 identical over 7 bases. Unmatched junction bases numbered 1, after V lost 0 bases and J lost 6 bases. The germline CDR1 and CDR2 sequences are PRHDT and FYEKMQ (reference sequence). The CDR3 contains 13 residues. CDR3 nucleotide sequence: TGTGCCAGCAGCTTAGGCGACAGGGCTGAAGCTTTCTTT. Amino acids: CASSLGDRAEAFF.

The rearrangement joins TRBV4-1 to TRBJ2-5; D may correspond to TRBD1 or TRBD2 (5 bases each). CDR3 length: 12 residues. Germline lookup yields CDR1 MGHRA and CDR2 YSYEKL. Trimming stripped 8 bases from V and 4 bases from J, with 11 bases between. The CDR3 coding sequence is TGCGCCAGCGGCCGGGGCGGAGAGACCCAGTACTTC. Translated: CASGRGGETQYF.

The CDR3 loop is CASSYSTGGNTGELFF. The CDR3 bases are TGTGCCAGCAGTTACTCGACAGGGGGGAACACCGGGGAGCTGTTTTTT. This chain links TRBV6-5 with TRBJ2-2; 9 bases map to TRBD1. The V gene end was trimmed by 0 bases and the J gene end by 1 base; junction bases not matched to a gene: 0. The germline V gene encodes CDR1 MNHEY and CDR2 SVGAGI. The CDR3 spans 16 residues.

V gene TRBV7-9 combines with J gene TRBJ2-7; the match to TRBD1 covers 7 bases. The ends lost 0 bases at V and 3 bases at J; junction bases unmatched: 8. CDR1 is SEHNR, CDR2 FQNEAQ, per germline (reference sequence). The CDR3 sequence is 16 residues long. The CDR3 nucleotides read TGTGCCAGCAGCTTAGCGCATGGGACAGTAATCTACGAGCAGTACTTC. It is translated as CASSLAHGTVIYEQYF.

This clone was seen only once. This sequence joins TRBV29-1 and TRBJ2-2, with TRBD2 as a possible D gene (6 bases). Germline V gene lookup returns CDR1 SQVTM and CDR2 ANQGSEA. Deletions cut 7 bases from V and 4 bases from J, with 13 bases between. The CDR3 runs 13 residues. CDR3 amino acids: CSAAGSLTGELFF. CDR3 sequence (DNA): TGCAGCGCCGCGGGGTCCCTCACCGGGGAGCTGTTTTTT.

The chain has TRBV11-2 and TRBJ1-2; 12 bases align to TRBD1. This CDR3 has 15 amino acids. The V gene end was trimmed by 5 bases and the J gene end by 6 bases; junction bases not matched to a gene: 7. CDR1 and CDR2 from the germline V gene are SGHAT and FQNNGV. The CDR3: CASSLGTGGGNGYTF. Here the CDR3 DNA reads TGTGCCAGCAGCCTCGGGACAGGGGGCGGTAATGGCTACACCTTC. The full variable domain, in which reference TRBV11-2 and TRBJ1-2 provide the parts outside the CDR3, is EAGVAQSPRYKIIEKRQSVAFWCNPISGHATLYWYQQILGQGPKLLIQFQNNGVVDDSQLPKDRFSAERLKGVDSTLKIQPAKLEDSAVYLCASSLGTGGGNGYTFGSGTRLTVV.

The chain's CDR3 is CSVEVGRRHGTWYTEAFF. As DNA, the CDR3 is TGCAGCGTTGAAGTGGGGCGAAGACATGGTACCTGGTACACTGAAGCTTTCTTT. V and J are TRBV29-1 and TRBJ1-1; a possible D gene is TRBD1 (5 bases). The ends were cut back, 1 base at V and 3 bases at J, with 24 bases in the middle. Germline V gives CDR1 SQVTM, CDR2 ANQGSEA. The CDR3 is made up of 18 amino acids. Filled out from reference TRBV29-1 and TRBJ1-1, the complete variable domain reads SAVISQKPSRDICQRGTSLTIQCQVDSQVTMMFWYRQQPGQSLTLIATANQGSEATYESGFVIDKFPISRPNLTFSTLTVSNMSPEDSSIYLCSVEVGRRHGTWYTEAFFGQGTRLTVV.

This chain joins TRBV29-1 and TRBJ2-1; 13 bases align to TRBD2. The CDR3 is 18 amino acids. V lost 4 bases and J lost 0; bases outside the gene matches: 9. The germline gives CDR1 SQVTM, CDR2 ANQGSEA. This CDR3 reads CSVVGLAGVLSSYNEQFF. CDR3 nucleotide sequence: TGCAGCGTTGTAGGACTAGCGGGAGTCCTAAGCTCCTACAATGAGCAGTTCTTC.

The chain recombines TRBV27 with TRBJ1-4; TRBD1 aligns across 9 bases. Germline V gene lookup returns CDR1 MNHEY and CDR2 SMNVEV (reference sequence). The V segment lost 8 bases and the J segment 6 bases; nucleotides outside the gene matches: 7. This CDR3 is built from 14 residues. The CDR3, as DNA: TGTGCCAGCGGTCCCGGGACAGGGCATGAAAAACTGTTTTTT. Its translation: CASGPGTGHEKLFF.

This clone was seen just once. The chain uses TRBV5-1 and TRBJ2-5; tentatively, D is TRBD1 (5 bases). The end of the DNA aligns better with TRBJ2-7, so the J call may be wrong. The CDR3 totals 13 residues. Germline CDR1 and CDR2: SGHRS and YFSETQ. The CDR3 DNA reads TGCGCCAGCAGCTTGGTAGCAGGGAACGAGCAGTACTTC. This translates into CASSLVAGNEQYF.

The rearrangement links TRBV7-6 to TRBJ2-3; D is ambiguous. Trimming shortened V by 1 base and J by 0 bases, and 11 bases separated the two germline ends. This CDR3 region has 16 residues. The V gene's germline CDR1 is SGHVS and CDR2 FNYEAQ. CDR3 DNA sequence: TGTGCCAGCAGCTTAGTGGCCGCGTTGAGCACAGATACGCAGTATTTT. It specifies CASSLVAALSTDTQYF.

The chain uses TRBV4-1 and TRBJ1-1, with a weak D call TRBD1 (5 bases). Germline CDR1 MGHRA, CDR2 YSYEKL. With 4 bases removed from V and 7 bases from J, the gap between germline ends came to 10 bases. The CDR3 length is 12 residues. CDR3 DNA: TGCGCCAGCAGCCGAGCAGACAGTGAAGCTTTCTTT. Protein: CASSRADSEAFF.

V usage is TRBV29-1 and J usage is TRBJ2-2, with 11 bases that match TRBD2. Trimming cost V 0 bases and J 1 base; bases outside gene matches: 10. Germline V gives CDR1 SQVTM, CDR2 ANQGSEA. The CDR3 runs to 19 residues. The CDR3 coding sequence is TGCAGCGTTGAAGATATAGGGGCTAGCGGGGGGTGGAACACCGGGGAGCTGTTTTTT. The encoded protein is CSVEDIGASGGWNTGELFF.

The rearrangement uses TRBV5-1 and TRBJ2-2, with D unclear. The V and J ends lost 3 bases and 1 base respectively, with 13 bases between them. Germline loops: CDR1 SGHRS, CDR2 YFSETQ. There are 16 residues in the CDR3. The CDR3 is CASSWKWEGNTGELFF. CDR3 nucleotide sequence: TGCGCCAGCAGCTGGAAATGGGAAGGGAACACCGGGGAGCTGTTTTTT.

This chain connects TRBV29-1 to TRBJ2-7; D perhaps matches TRBD2 (6 bases). Germline V CDR1 and CDR2: SQVTM, ANQGSEA. The CDR3 is made up of 13 amino acids. Trimming took off 4 bases at V and 6 bases at J, with 16 bases between the two ends. Written as DNA, the CDR3 is TGCAGCGTTGTTTGGGTAGCGGATTTCGAGCAGTACTTC. Its translation is CSVVWVADFEQYF.

V usage is TRBV25-1 and J usage is TRBJ2-1; no definite D call. V was cut by 4 bases and J by 6 bases, with 7 bases left in between. The length of the CDR3 is 12 residues. Germline CDR1 is MGHDK and CDR2 is SYGVNS. In DNA, the CDR3 is TGTGCCAGCAGTGTACTCTTCAATGAGCAGTTCTTC. Translated, it gives CASSVLFNEQFF.